The T cell receptor (beta chain) under discussion was sequenced for a study of chemoradiotherapy in HPV16-positive cancers. Data came from immunoSEQ multiplex PCR; TCRdb stores just in-frame clones and leaves some out. The sample yields 3,000 to 4,000 clones, about 83% seen once. Whole-study findings and limits: For HPV16-positive patients, expanding HPV-responsive T cells associated with longer recurrence-free survival.

This CDR3 region has 13 residues. The germline gives CDR1 SGHNT, CDR2 YYREEE (reference sequence). The V end lost 4 bases, the J end lost 1 base, and 8 bases lay between the germline ends. A remark on this clone: Its antigen is not known.

The V and J genes are TRBV5-4 and TRBJ1-1; no reliable D call. The sample was tumor tissue, taken from a patient who underwent chemoradiotherapy. This sequence was found in a human donor with HPV-associated anogenital cancer. DNA for the CDR3: TGTGCCAGCAGCCCAAGACAGAACACTGAAGCTTTCTTT. Translating it yields CASSPRQNTEAFF.